Listed below are T cell receptor beta chains from one sample, sequenced in a study of CD8+ T cells in alopecia areata. Clones were sequenced by immunoSEQ multiplex PCR, and TCRdb holds only the in-frame ones, with some missing. The data show roughly 100,000 clones, with around 50% seen just once and around 9% held by the top ten. Sequencing was done on a sample of CD4+ T cells sorted from blood. These receptors all stem from a human donor in good health. Both conserved end residues are part of each CDR3. D genes are given only for firm matches. For some rows the clone size is stated as once, few or many, or as a class when expanded; others skip it.

>TRBV25-1|TRBD2|TRBJ2-5|few
TGTGCCAGCAGTGAAAGGGCGGGGGGGCCACAACAAGAGACCCAGTACTTC
CASSERAGGPQQETQYF
>TRBV29-1|TRBD2|TRBJ2-7|once
TGCAGCGCCGGGGCCCTCACTAGCGGGGGGGCCGTGACCTACGAGCAGTACTTC
CSAGALTSGGAVTYEQYF
>TRBV7-9|-|TRBJ1-1|-
TGTGCCAGCAGTAGGCTCGCTGAAGCTTTCTTT
CASSRLAEAFF
>TRBV29-1|TRBD1|TRBJ2-2|-
TGCAGCGTTTCAGACAGGGCGGACACCGGGGAGCTGTTTTTT
CSVSDRADTGELFF
>TRBV5-1|TRBD2|TRBJ2-7|few
TGCGCCAGCAGACGCGGGACTAGCGGGGGGACGGCATACGAGCAGTACTTC
CASRRGTSGGTAYEQYF
>TRBV20-1|-|TRBJ2-1|-
TGCAGTGTTCCATTTCCGGAGAAGCAGTTCTTC
CSVPFPEKQFF
>TRBV27|-|TRBJ2-1|-
TGTGCCAGCAGTATTACAGGTGTCGATGAGCAGTTCTTC
CASSITGVDEQFF
>TRBV7-9|-|TRBJ2-2|-
TGTGCCAGCAGCTTAGCCCCGTTAGCGTCGGGCGCGAACACCGGGGAGCTGTTTTTT
CASSLAPLASGANTGELFF
>TRBV4-3|-|TRBJ1-4|once
TGCGCCAGCAGCCAAGATCCCGCCGGCCTGGAAAAACTGTTTTTT
CASSQDPAGLEKLFF
>TRBV11-2|TRBD1|TRBJ2-3|-
TGTGCCAGCAGCCTATCCGGGGACAGAACAGATACGCAGTATTTT
CASSLSGDRTDTQYF